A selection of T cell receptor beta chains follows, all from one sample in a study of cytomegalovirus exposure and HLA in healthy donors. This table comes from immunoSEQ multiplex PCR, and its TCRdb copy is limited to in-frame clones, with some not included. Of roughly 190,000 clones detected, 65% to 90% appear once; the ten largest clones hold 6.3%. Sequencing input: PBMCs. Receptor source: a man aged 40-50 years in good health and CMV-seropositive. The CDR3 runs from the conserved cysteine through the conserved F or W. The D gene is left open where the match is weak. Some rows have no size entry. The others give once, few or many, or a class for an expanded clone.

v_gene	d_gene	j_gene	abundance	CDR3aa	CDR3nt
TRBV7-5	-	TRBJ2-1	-	CARSFGFRDRGYNEQFF	TGTGCCAGAAGCTTCGGGTTTAGGGACAGGGGTTATAATGAGCAGTTCTTC
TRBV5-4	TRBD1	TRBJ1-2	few	CASSLRDRPNYGYTF	TGTGCCAGCAGCCTCCGGGACAGGCCTAACTATGGCTACACCTTC
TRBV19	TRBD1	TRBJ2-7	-	CASSTQGARYEQYF	TGTGCCAGTAGTACTCAGGGGGCGAGGTACGAGCAGTACTTC
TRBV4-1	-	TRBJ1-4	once	CASSQERGSAEKLFF	TGCGCCAGCAGCCAAGAAAGGGGGTCAGCCGAAAAACTGTTTTTT
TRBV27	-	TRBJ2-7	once	CASSLAGGHEQYF	TGTGCCAGCAGTTTAGCAGGGGGGCACGAGCAGTACTTC
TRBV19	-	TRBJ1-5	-	CASSAGVRGNQPQHF	TGTGCCAGTAGTGCAGGGGTTCGTGGCAATCAGCCCCAGCATTTT
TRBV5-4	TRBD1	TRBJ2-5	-	CASSSDRVLQETQYF	TGTGCCAGCAGCTCCGACAGGGTACTACAAGAGACCCAGTACTTC
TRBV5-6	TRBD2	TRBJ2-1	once	CASSLGGGTWGKGHNEQFF	TGTGCCAGCAGCTTGGGGGGGGGAACGTGGGGGAAGGGACACAATGAGCAGTTCTTC
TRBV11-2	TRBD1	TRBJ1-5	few	CASSSGQGSAQPQHF	TGTGCCAGCAGCTCGGGACAGGGGTCGGCTCAGCCCCAGCATTTT
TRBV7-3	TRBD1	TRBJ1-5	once	CASSSRQGGDSNQPQHF	TGTGCCAGCAGCTCCCGACAGGGGGGGGATAGCAATCAGCCCCAGCATTTT
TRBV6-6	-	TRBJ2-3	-	CASGTSTDTQYF	TGTGCCAGCGGGACAAGCACAGATACGCAGTATTTT
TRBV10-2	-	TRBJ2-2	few	CASLGELFF	TGCGCCAGCCTCGGGGAGCTGTTTTTT
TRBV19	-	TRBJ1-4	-	CASRLDGYSGKLFF	TGTGCCAGTAGGTTGGACGGATATAGCGGAAAACTGTTTTTT
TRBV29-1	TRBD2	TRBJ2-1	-	CSVEDLVRDGGVYNEQFF	TGCAGCGTTGAAGATCTCGTGCGCGACGGGGGGGTATACAATGAGCAGTTCTTC
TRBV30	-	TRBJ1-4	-	CAWSPGHNNEKLFF	TGTGCCTGGAGTCCGGGACACAATAATGAAAAACTGTTTTTT
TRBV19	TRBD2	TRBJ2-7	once	CASSITAGESYEQYF	TGTGCCAGTAGTATAACCGCGGGGGAGTCCTACGAGCAGTACTTC
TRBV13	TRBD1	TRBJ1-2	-	CASSLGTGYAYGYTF	TGTGCCAGCAGCTTGGGGACAGGGTACGCATATGGCTACACCTTC
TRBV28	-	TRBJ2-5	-	CASSHGRESETQYF	TGTGCCAGCAGTCATGGCCGGGAAAGTGAGACCCAGTACTTC
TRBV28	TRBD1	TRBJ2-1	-	CASRTDRGDHYEQFF	TGTGCCAGCAGGACTGACAGGGGGGACCACTATGAGCAGTTCTTC
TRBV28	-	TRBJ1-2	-	CASWTDLYGYTF	TGTGCCAGCTGGACAGACCTCTATGGCTACACCTTC
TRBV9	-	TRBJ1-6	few	CASREHDIGASPLHF	TGTGCCAGCAGAGAACACGACATCGGCGCTTCACCCCTCCACTTT
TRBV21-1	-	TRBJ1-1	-	CASSMEGTNTEAFF	TGTGCCAGCAGCATGGAGGGTACCAACACTGAAGCTTTCTTT
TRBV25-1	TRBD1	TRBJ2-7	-	CASNDRGGYEQYF	TGTGCCAGCAACGACAGGGGGGGCTACGAGCAGTACTTC
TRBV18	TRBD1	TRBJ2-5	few	CASSSIPGQGAQETQYF	TGTGCCAGCTCATCTATCCCGGGACAGGGGGCTCAAGAGACCCAGTACTTC
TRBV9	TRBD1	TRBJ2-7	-	CASSPGTGAYEQYF	TGTGCCAGCAGCCCCGGGACAGGGGCCTACGAGCAGTACTTC
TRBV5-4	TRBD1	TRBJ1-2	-	CASSLNRGGNYGYAF	TGTGCCAGCAGCTTAAACAGGGGAGGTAACTATGGCTACGCCTTC
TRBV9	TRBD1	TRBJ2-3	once	CASSVTGWGTDTQYF	TGTGCCAGCAGCGTGACAGGGTGGGGGACAGATACGCAGTATTTT
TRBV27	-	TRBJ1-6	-	CASSLEGDNSPLHF	TGTGCCAGCAGTTTAGAGGGAGATAATTCACCCCTCCACTTT
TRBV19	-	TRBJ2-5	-	CASSPPQGGSETQYF	TGTGCCAGTAGTCCCCCTCAGGGGGGCTCGGAGACCCAGTACTTC
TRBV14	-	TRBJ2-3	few	CASSQGRVPDTQYF	TGTGCCAGCAGCCAAGGGAGGGTCCCAGATACGCAGTATTTT
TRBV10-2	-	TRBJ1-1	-	CASSESMAQYMNTEAFF	TGCGCCAGCAGTGAGTCGATGGCACAGTACATGAACACTGAAGCTTTCTTT
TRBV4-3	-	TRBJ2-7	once	CASSQDLGVGYEQYF	TGCGCCAGCAGCCAAGACCTAGGGGTCGGCTACGAGCAGTACTTC
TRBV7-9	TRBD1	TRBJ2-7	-	CASSPDRVPYEQYF	TGTGCCAGCAGCCCGGACAGGGTACCCTACGAGCAGTACTTC
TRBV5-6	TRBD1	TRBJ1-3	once	CASSLGQGNTIYF	TGTGCCAGCAGCCTGGGACAGGGGAACACCATATATTTT
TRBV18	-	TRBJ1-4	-	CASSPAAAEKLFF	TGTGCCAGCTCACCGGCGGCAGCTGAAAAACTGTTTTTT
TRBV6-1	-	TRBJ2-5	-	CASSEALLGGETQYF	TGTGCCAGCAGTGAAGCGCTACTAGGTGGAGAGACCCAGTACTTC
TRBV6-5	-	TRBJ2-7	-	CASREGLSYEQYF	TGTGCCAGCAGGGAGGGGCTCTCCTACGAGCAGTACTTC
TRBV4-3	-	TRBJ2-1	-	CASSHVYNEQFF	TGCGCCAGCAGCCACGTGTACAATGAGCAGTTCTTC
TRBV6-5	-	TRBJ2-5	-	CASSYSGAGAGETQYF	TGTGCCAGCAGTTACTCGGGAGCAGGGGCGGGAGAGACCCAGTACTTC
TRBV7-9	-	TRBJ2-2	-	CASSLLPGENLNTGELFF	TGTGCCAGCAGCTTATTGCCAGGGGAGAACCTCAACACCGGGGAGCTGTTTTTT
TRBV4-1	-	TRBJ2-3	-	CASSQGLSTQYF	TGCGCCAGCAGCCAAGGACTTTCAACGCAGTATTTT
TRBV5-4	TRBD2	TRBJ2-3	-	CASSPLGLAKADTQYF	TGTGCCAGCAGCCCACTGGGACTAGCAAAGGCAGATACGCAGTATTTT
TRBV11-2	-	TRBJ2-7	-	CASSRTNNYEQYF	TGTGCCAGCAGCAGAACTAACAACTACGAGCAGTACTTC
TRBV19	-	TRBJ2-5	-	CASSISRQETQYF	TGTGCCAGTAGTATTTCCAGACAAGAGACCCAGTACTTC
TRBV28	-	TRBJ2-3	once	CAYARDSTDTQYF	TGTGCTTACGCTAGAGATAGCACAGATACGCAGTATTTT
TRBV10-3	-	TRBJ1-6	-	CAISERTGHNSPLHF	TGTGCCATCAGTGAGAGAACAGGGCATAATTCACCCCTCCACTTT
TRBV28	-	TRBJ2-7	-	CASGGTVPYEQYF	TGTGCCAGCGGCGGGACAGTCCCATACGAGCAGTACTTC
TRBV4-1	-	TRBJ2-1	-	CASSQDQGSYNEQFF	TGCGCCAGCAGCCAAGACCAGGGTAGTTACAATGAGCAGTTCTTC
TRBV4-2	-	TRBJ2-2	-	CASSQEEGTGELFF	TGTGCCAGCAGCCAAGAAGAGGGAACCGGGGAGCTGTTTTTT
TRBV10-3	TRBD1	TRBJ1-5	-	CAISDADRGSNQPQHF	TGTGCCATCAGTGATGCCGACAGGGGGAGCAATCAGCCCCAGCATTTT
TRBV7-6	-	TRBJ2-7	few	CASSTGREQYF	TGTGCCAGCAGCACAGGGCGCGAGCAGTACTTC
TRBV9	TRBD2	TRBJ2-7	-	CASSSMGGSSYEQYF	TGTGCCAGCAGCTCCATGGGGGGGAGCTCCTACGAGCAGTACTTC
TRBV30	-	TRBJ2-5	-	CAWSVSGKETQYF	TGTGCCTGGAGCGTTAGCGGCAAAGAGACCCAGTACTTC
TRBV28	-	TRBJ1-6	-	CASEGVANSPLHF	TGTGCTTCCGAGGGGGTAGCTAATTCACCCCTCCACTTT
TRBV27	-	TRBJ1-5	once	CASGTLGNQPQHF	TGTGCCAGCGGGACTTTGGGCAATCAGCCCCAGCATTTT
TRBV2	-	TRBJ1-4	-	CASRGRATNEKLFF	TGTGCCAGCCGGGGGAGGGCAACTAATGAAAAACTGTTTTTT
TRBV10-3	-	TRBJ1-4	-	CATAQGSTNEKLFF	TGTGCCACCGCCCAGGGGTCAACTAATGAAAAACTGTTTTTT
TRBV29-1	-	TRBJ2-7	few	CSALFDRPTYEQYF	TGCAGCGCCCTGTTCGACAGGCCGACCTACGAGCAGTACTTC
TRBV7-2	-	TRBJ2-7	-	CASSLGGQFYEQYF	TGTGCCAGCAGCTTAGGCGGACAATTCTACGAGCAGTACTTC